What follows is one TCR beta chain and its context. The antigen it binds to is not known. No base-level quality is on record; no much larger clone is a single base apart. This entry is derived from a study of T cell repertoires in cytomegalovirus infection (dated by TCRdb to 2018 to 2020). Regarding the complete study: The HLA type of each donor mattered for the analysis, because public TCR beta signatures pointed to carriage of CMV infection along with the matching HLA type.

From the cysteine through the phenylalanine, the CDR3 covers 12 amino acids. Kept here is only the CDR3 DNA, which spans 36 bases and is read in frame from base 1. Trimming at the junction amounts to 6 bases on V and 3 bases on J, and the germline ends lie 6 bases apart. From a lookup of the germline V gene (reference sequence), CDR1 and CDR2 are LNHDA and SQIVND. What the study reported, not specific to this receptor: The ex vivo response was dominated by HLA-C-restricted CMV-specific TCR beta clonotypes, which also provided the single most frequent clonotype in two of eight donors. In both this cohort and an independent roughly 330-donor cohort, the cumulative frequency of public TCR beta family members distinguished carriers of CMV infection plus the relevant HLA type.

Instrument on record: Illumina HiSeq 1500. TCRdb took the public reads, trimmed them with fastp at Q25, ran MiXCR for clone calling and kept in-frame beta chains. Every entry covers one CDR3 protein and lists the most common genes and DNA from its rows. Within this sample are hundreds of thousands of distinct CDR3 sequences, with 11% of them counted one time only. The ten largest clones add up to more than 8.5% of the sample. The sequencing input was PBMCs. This clonotype originated in a human donor in good health (CMV status not recorded). Some clones in this sample may be carry-over from other donors' samples. The rearrangement combines TRBV19 with TRBJ1-5, with no confident D gene call. The CDR3 loop reads CASRRYNQPQHF. Read as DNA, the sequence is TGTGCCAGTAGACGGTACAATCAGCCCCAGCATTTT.